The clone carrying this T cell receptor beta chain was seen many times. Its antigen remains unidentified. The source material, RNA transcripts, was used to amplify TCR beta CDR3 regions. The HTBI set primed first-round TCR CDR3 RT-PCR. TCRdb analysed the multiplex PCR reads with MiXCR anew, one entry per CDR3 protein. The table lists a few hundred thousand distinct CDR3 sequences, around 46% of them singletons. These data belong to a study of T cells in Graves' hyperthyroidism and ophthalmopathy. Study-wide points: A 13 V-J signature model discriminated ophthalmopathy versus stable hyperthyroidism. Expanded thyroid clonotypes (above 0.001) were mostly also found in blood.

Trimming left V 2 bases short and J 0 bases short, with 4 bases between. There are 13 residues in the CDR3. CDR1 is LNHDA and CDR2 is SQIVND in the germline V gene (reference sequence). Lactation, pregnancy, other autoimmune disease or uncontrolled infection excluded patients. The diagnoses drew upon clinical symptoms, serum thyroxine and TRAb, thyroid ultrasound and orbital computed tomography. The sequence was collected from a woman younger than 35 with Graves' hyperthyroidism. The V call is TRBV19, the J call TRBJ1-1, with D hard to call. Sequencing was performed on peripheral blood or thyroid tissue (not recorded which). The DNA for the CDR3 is TGTGCCAGTAGTATAATCCTGAACACTGAAGCTTTCTTT. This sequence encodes CASSIILNTEAFF.